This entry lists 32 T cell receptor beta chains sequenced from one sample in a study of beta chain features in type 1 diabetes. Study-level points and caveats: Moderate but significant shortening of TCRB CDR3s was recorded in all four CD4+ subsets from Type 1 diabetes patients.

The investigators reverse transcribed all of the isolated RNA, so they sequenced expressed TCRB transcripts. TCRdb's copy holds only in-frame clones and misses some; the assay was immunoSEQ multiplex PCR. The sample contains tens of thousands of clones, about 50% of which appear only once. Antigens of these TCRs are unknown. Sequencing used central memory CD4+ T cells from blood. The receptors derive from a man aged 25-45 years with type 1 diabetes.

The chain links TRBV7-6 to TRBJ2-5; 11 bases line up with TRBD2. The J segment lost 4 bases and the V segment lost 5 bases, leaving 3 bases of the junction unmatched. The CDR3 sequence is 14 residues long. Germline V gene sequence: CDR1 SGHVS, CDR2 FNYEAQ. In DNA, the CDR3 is TGTGCCAGCAGCCCCGGGACTAGCGGAGAGACCCAGTACTTC. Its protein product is CASSPGTSGETQYF.

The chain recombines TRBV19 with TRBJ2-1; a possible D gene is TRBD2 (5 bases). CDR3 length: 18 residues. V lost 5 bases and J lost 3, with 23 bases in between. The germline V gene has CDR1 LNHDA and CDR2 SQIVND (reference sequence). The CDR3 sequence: CASSPPRIEREGYNEQFF. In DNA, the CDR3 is TGTGCCAGTAGTCCCCCCCGGATCGAGCGCGAGGGCTACAATGAGCAGTTCTTC.

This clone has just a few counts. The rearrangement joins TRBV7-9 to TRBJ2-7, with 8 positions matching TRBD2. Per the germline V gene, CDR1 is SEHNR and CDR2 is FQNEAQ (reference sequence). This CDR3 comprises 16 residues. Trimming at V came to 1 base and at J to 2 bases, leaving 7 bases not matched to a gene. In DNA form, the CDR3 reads TGTGCCAGCAGCTTAGTGGGGCGGGAGGCCACCTACGAGCAGTACTTC. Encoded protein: CASSLVGREATYEQYF.

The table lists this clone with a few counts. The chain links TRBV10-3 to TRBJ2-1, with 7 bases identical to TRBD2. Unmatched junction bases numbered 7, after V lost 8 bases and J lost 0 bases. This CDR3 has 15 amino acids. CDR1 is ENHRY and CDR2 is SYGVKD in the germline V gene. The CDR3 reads CAIGAAGDSYNEQFF. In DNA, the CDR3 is TGTGCCATCGGGGCGGCGGGAGACTCCTACAATGAGCAGTTCTTC.

CDR3: CSIRVKLMDEQFF. Here the CDR3 DNA reads TGCAGCATACGGGTCAAGCTGATGGATGAGCAGTTCTTC. The rearrangement uses TRBV29-1 and TRBJ2-1; D remains unclear. Trimming left V 8 bases short and J 8 bases short, with 19 bases between. The CDR3 totals 13 residues. In germline, CDR1 is SQVTM, CDR2 ANQGSEA.

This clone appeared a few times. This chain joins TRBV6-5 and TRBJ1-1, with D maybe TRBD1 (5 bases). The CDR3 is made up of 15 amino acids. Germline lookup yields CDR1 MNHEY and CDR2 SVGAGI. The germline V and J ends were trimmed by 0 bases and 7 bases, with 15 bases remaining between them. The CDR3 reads CASSYSYRRQSEAFF. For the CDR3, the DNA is TGTGCCAGCAGTTACTCTTACAGGCGCCAAAGTGAAGCTTTCTTT.

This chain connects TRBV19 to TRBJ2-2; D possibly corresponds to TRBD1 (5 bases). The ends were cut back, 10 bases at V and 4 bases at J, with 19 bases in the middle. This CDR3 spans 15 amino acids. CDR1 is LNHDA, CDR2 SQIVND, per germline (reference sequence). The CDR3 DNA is TGTGCCACCAAACCCAACCCCAGGGTCACCGGGGAGCTGTTTTTT. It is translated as CATKPNPRVTGELFF.

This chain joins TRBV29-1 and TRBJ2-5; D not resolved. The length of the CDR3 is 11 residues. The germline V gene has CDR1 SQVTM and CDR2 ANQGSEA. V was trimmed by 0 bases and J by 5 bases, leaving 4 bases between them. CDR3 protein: CSVEDPETQYF. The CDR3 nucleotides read TGCAGCGTTGAAGATCCGGAGACCCAGTACTTC.

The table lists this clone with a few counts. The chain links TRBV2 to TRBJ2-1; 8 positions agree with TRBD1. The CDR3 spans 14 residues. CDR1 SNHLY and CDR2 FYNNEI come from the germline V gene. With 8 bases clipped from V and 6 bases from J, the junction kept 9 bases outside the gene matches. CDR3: CASGGPGGLNEQFF. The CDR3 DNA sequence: TGTGCCAGCGGGGGGCCAGGGGGCCTCAATGAGCAGTTCTTC.

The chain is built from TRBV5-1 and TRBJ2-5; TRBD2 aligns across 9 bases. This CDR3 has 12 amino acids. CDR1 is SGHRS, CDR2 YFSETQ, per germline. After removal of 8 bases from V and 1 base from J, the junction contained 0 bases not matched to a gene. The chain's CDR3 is CARTSGQETQYF. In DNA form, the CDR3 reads TGCGCCAGGACTAGCGGCCAAGAGACCCAGTACTTC. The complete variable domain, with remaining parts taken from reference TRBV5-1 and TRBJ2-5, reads KAGVTQTPRYLIKTRGQQVTLSCSPISGHRSVSWYQQTPGQGLQFLFEYFSETQRNKGNFPGRFSGRQFSNSRSEMNVSTLELGDSALYLCARTSGQETQYFGPGTRLLVL.

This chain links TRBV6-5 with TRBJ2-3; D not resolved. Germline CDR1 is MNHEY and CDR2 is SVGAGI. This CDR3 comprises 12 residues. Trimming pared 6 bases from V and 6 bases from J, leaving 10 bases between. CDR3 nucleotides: TGTGCCAGCAGCTCACCCGCGGATACGCAGTATTTT. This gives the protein CASSSPADTQYF.

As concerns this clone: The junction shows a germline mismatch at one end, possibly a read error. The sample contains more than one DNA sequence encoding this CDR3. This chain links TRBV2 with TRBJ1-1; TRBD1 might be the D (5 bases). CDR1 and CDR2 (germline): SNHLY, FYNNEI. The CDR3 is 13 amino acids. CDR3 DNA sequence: TGTGCCAGCAGGGACAATCAGAACACTGAAGCCTTCTTT. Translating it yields CASRDNQNTEAFF.

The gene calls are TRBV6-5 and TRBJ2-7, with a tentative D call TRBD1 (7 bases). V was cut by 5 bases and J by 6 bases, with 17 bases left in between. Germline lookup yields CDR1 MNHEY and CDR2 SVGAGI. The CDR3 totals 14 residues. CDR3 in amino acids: CASSRGTDSLEQYF. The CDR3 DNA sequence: TGTGCCAGCAGTCGGGGGACAGACTCTCTCGAGCAGTACTTC.

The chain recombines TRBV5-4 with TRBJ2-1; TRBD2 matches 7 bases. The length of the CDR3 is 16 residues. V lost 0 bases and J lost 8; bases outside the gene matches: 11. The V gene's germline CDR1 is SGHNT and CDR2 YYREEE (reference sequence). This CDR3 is CASSLGGAGVHHEQFF. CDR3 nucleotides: TGTGCCAGCAGCTTGGGGGGCGCGGGAGTTCACCATGAGCAGTTCTTC. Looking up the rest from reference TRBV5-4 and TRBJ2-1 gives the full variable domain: ETGVTQSPTHLIKTRGQQVTLRCSSQSGHNTVSWYQQALGQGPQFIFQYYREEENGRGNFPPRFSGLQFPNYSSELNVNALELDDSALYLCASSLGGAGVHHEQFFGPGTRLTVL.

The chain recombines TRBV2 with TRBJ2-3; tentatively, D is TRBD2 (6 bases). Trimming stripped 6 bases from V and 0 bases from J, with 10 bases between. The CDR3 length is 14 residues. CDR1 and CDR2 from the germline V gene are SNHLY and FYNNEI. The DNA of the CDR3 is TGTGCCAGCAGGGTTGGGACTAGCACAGATACGCAGTATTTT. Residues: CASRVGTSTDTQYF.

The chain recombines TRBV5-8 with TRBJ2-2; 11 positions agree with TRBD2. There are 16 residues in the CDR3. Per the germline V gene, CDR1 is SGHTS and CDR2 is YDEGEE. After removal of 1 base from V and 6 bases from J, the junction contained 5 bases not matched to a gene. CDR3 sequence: CASSLTSGSSSGELFF. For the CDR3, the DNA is TGTGCCAGCAGCTTGACTAGCGGGAGTTCCTCCGGGGAGCTGTTTTTT.

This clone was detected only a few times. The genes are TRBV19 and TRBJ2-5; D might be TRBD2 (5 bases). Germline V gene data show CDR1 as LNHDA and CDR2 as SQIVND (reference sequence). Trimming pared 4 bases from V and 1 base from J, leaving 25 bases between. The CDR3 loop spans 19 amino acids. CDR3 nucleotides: TGTGCCAGTAGTACCGGGGTCAGTACGGACTCCAGATTCCAAGAGACCCAGTACTTC. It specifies CASSTGVSTDSRFQETQYF. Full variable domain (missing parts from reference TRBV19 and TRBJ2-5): DGGITQSPKYLFRKEGQNVTLSCEQNLNHDAMYWYRQDPGQGLRLIYYSQIVNDFQKGDIAEGYSVSREKKESFPLTVTSAQKNPTAFYLCASSTGVSTDSRFQETQYFGPGTRLLVL.

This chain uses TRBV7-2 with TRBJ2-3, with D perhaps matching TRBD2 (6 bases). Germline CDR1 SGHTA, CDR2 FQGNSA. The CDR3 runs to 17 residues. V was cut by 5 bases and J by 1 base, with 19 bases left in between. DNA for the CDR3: TGTGCCAGCAGCGGGGGGTTGGGACGGGCGGGCACAGATACGCAGTATTTT. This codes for CASSGGLGRAGTDTQYF.

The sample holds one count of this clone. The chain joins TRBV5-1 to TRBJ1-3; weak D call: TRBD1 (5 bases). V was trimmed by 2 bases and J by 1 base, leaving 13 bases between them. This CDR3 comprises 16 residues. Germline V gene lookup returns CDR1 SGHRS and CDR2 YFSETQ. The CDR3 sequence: CASSFMGGISGNTIYF. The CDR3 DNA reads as TGCGCCAGCAGCTTTATGGGGGGAATATCTGGAAACACCATATATTTT.

The CDR3 DNA follows: TGTGCCAGCAGTGAAAGGCTCCTACAAACCAGGCCCTATGGCTACACCTTC. Encoded protein: CASSERLLQTRPYGYTF. This chain connects TRBV2 to TRBJ1-2; D is undetermined. Per the germline V gene, CDR1 is SNHLY and CDR2 is FYNNEI. The CDR3 sequence is 17 residues long. Trimming pared 2 bases from V and 4 bases from J, leaving 20 bases between.

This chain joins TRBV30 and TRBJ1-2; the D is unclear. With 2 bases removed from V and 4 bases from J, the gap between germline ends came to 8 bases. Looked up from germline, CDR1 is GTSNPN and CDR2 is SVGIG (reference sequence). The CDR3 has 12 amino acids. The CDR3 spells CAWSHTSYGYTF. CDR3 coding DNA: TGTGCCTGGAGTCATACTTCCTATGGCTACACCTTC.

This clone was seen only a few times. CDR3: CASPAALRKAKNIQYF. The CDR3 DNA sequence: TGCGCCAGCCCAGCCGCACTAAGGAAAGCCAAAAACATTCAGTACTTC. The rearrangement uses TRBV10-2 and TRBJ2-4; the D is unclear. Per germline, CDR1 WSHSY and CDR2 SAAADI. Trimming pared 8 bases from V and 0 bases from J, leaving 17 bases between. This CDR3 has 16 residues.

CDR3 coding DNA: TGTGCCTGGAGTGTACGGGAAGGACAGGGTATACAGCCCCAGCATTTT. Protein product: CAWSVREGQGIQPQHF. J is TRBJ1-5 and V is TRBV30; 8 bases are shared with TRBD1. Germline V lookup: CDR1 GTSNPN, CDR2 SVGIG (reference sequence). This CDR3 has 16 amino acids. J was trimmed by 7 bases and V by 0 bases; bases with no gene match: 11.

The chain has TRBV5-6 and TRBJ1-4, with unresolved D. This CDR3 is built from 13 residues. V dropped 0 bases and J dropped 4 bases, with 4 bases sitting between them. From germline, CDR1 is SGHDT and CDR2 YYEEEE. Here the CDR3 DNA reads TGTGCCAGCAGCTTGGGAGTTAATGAAAAACTGTTTTTT. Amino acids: CASSLGVNEKLFF.

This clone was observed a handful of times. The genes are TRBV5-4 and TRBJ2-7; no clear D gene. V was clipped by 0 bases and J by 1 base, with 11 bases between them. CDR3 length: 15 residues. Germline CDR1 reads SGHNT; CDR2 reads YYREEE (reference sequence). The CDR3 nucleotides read TGTGCCAGCAGCTTGGCAGTTGCAGGATCCTACGAGCAGTACTTC. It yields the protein CASSLAVAGSYEQYF.

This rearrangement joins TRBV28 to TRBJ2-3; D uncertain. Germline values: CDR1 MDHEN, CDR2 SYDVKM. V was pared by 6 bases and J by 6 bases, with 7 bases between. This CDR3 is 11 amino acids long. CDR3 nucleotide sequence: TGTGCCAGCAGATCGCGTGATACGCAGTATTTT. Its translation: CASRSRDTQYF.

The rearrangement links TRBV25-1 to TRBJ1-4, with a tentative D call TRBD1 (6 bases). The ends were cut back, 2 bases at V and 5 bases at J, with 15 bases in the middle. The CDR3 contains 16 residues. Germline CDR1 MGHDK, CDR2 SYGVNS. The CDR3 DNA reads TGTGCCAGCAGTGAACCTGGGGGGGGCCAGAATGAAAAACTGTTTTTT. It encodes CASSEPGGGQNEKLFF.

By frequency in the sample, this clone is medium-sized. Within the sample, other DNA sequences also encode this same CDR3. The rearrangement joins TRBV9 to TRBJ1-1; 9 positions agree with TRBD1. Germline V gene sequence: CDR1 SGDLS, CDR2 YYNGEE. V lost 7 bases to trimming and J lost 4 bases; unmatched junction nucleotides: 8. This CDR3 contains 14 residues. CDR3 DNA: TGTGCCAGCTCATCGACAGGGGGTGGCACTGAAGCTTTCTTT. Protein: CASSSTGGGTEAFF.

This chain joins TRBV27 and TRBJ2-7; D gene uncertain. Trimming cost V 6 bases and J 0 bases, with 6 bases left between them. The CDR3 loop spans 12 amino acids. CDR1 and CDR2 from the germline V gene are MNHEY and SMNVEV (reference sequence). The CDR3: CASSRSSYEQYF. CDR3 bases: TGTGCCAGCAGCCGTAGCTCCTACGAGCAGTACTTC.

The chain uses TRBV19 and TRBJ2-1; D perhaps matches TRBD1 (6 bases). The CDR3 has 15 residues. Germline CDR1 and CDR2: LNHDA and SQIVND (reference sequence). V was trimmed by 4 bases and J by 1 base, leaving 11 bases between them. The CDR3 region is CASSSRGESYNEQFF. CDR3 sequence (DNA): TGTGCCAGTAGTAGCAGGGGAGAATCCTACAATGAGCAGTTCTTC. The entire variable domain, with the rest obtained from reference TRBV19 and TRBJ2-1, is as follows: DGGITQSPKYLFRKEGQNVTLSCEQNLNHDAMYWYRQDPGQGLRLIYYSQIVNDFQKGDIAEGYSVSREKKESFPLTVTSAQKNPTAFYLCASSSRGESYNEQFFGPGTRLTVL.

The DNA for the CDR3 is TGTGCCAGCAGTTTATCGGGACTTAGCTCCTATAATTCACCCCTCCACTTT. This encodes CASSLSGLSSYNSPLHF. The V call is TRBV27, the J call TRBJ1-6; perhaps TRBD1 as D (5 bases). CDR3 length equals 17 residues. Between the trimmed V and J ends, which lost 0 bases and 0 bases, there was a span of 9 bases. Germline V gene sequence: CDR1 MNHEY, CDR2 SMNVEV (reference sequence).

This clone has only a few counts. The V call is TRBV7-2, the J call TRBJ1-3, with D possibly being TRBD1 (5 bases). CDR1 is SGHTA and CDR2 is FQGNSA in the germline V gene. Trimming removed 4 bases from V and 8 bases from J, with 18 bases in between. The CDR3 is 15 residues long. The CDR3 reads CASSSGRVLVDTIYF. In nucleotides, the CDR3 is TGTGCCAGCAGCTCTGGCAGGGTGTTGGTGGACACCATATATTTT.